This TCR beta chain was captured by sequencing in a study of tumor and adjacent non-tumor tissue in lung cancer. As for the study in general: Patients comprised over 9 adenocarcinoma, 2 squamous cell carcinoma and 1 small cell lung cancer. Each sample yielded 4 million to 4.5 million productive TCRbeta reads on average.

A modified ARM-PCR protocol with three rounds of nested PCR amplified TCRbeta. TCRdb redid the calling of the multiplex PCR reads with MiXCR, one entry per CDR3 protein. The sample holds about 200,000 distinct CDR3 sequences, about 71% seen once. Study observations and caveats: Compared with tumor, normal lung showed significantly lower TCR diversity.

No cell sorting was done before RNA was extracted from the tissue. Donors were chemotherapy-naive, newly diagnosed lung cancer surgical patients in China, August–late 2014. Per the germline V gene, CDR1 is SGHDN and CDR2 is FVKESK. The CDR3 sequence runs 11 residues, both termini included. As regards this clonotype: Its antigen is unidentified. The conserved final phenylalanine or tryptophan is absent from the CDR3, which likely points to a read error. The limits of the CDR3 on the DNA are not certain, so only TCRdb's listed CDR3 is given.

What was sequenced was lung tumor tissue. The receptor was derived from a man between 60 and 70 years old with non-small cell lung cancer. J is TRBJ2-3 and V is TRBV14. The CDR3 protein is CASSSGDTQYY.